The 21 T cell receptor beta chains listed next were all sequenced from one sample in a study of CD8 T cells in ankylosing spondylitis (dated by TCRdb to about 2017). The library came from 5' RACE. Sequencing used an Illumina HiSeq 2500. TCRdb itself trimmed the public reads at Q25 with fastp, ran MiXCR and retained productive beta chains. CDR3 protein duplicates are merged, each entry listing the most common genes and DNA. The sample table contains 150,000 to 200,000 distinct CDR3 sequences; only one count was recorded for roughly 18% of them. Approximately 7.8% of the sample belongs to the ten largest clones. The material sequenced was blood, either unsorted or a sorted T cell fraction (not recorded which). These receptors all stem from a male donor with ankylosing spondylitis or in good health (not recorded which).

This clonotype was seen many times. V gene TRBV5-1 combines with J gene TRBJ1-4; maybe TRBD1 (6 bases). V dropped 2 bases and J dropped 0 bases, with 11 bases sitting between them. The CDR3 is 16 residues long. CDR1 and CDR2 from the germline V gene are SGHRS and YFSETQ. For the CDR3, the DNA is TGCGCCAGCAGCTTACCCAGGGGTGCAACTAATGAAAAACTGTTTTTT. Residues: CASSLPRGATNEKLFF. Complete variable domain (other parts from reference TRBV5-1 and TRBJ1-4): KAGVTQTPRYLIKTRGQQVTLSCSPISGHRSVSWYQQTPGQGLQFLFEYFSETQRNKGNFPGRFSGRQFSNSRSEMNVSTLELGDSALYLCASSLPRGATNEKLFFGSGTQLSVL.

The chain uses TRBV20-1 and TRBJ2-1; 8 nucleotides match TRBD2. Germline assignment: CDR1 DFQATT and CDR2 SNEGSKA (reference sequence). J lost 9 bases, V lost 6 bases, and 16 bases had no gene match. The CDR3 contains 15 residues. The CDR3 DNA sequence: TGCAGTGCGCCGAACAGCGGGAGACGAGAGAGTGAGCAGTTCTTC. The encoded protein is CSAPNSGRRESEQFF.

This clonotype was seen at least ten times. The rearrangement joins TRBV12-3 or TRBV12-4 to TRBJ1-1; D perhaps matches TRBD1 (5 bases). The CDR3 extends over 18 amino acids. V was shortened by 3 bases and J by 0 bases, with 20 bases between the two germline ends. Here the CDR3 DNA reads TGTGCCAGCAGTTTCGGGGGGAGCAGCAGGGAAATGAACACTGAAGCTTTCTTT. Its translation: CASSFGGSSREMNTEAFF.

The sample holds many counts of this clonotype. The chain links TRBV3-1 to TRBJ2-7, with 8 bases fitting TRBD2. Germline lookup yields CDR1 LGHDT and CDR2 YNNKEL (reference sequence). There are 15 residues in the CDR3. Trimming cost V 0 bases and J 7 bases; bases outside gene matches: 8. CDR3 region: CASSQDAAGVREQYF. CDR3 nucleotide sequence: TGTGCCAGCAGCCAAGATGCAGCGGGAGTGAGGGAGCAGTACTTC.

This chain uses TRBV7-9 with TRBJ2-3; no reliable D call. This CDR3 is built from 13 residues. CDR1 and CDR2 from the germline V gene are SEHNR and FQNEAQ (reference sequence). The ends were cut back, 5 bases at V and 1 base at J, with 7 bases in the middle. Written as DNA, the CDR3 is TGTGCCAGCAGCGGCGCGGGCACAGATACGCAGTATTTT. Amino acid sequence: CASSGAGTDTQYF.

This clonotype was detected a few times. CDR3 nucleotide sequence: TGTGCCGTCTCACCCTCTTTAGCCGCACCTGAAGCTTTCTTT. Amino acid sequence: CAVSPSLAAPEAFF. The chain is built from TRBV10-3 and TRBJ1-1; D remains unclear. Germline V gene data show CDR1 as ENHRY and CDR2 as SYGVKD. The V end was cut by 11 bases, the J end by 6 bases, with 22 bases between. The CDR3 has 14 residues.

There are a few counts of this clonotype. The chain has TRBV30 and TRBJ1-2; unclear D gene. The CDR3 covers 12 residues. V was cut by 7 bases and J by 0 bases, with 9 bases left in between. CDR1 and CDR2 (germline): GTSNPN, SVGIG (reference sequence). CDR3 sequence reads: CASTQTNYGYTF. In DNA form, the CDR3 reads TGTGCCTCGACACAGACTAACTATGGCTACACCTTC.

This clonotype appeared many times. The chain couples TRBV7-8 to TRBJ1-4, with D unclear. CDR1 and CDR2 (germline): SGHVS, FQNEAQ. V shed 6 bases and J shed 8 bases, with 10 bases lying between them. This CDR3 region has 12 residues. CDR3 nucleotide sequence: TGTGCCAGCAGTCCACTTCGGGAAAAACTGTTTTTT. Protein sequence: CASSPLREKLFF.

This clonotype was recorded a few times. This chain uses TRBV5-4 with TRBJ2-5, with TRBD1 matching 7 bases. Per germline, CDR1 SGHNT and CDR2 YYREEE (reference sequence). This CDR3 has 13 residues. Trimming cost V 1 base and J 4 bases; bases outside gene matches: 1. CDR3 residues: CASSLRDRETQYF. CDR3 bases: TGTGCCAGCAGCTTGCGGGACAGAGAGACCCAGTACTTC.

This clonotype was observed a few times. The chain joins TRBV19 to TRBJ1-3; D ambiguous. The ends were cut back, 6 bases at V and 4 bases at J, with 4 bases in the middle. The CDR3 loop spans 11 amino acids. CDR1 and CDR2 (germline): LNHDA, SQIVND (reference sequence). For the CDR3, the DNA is TGTGCCAGTAGCAACGGAAACACCATATATTTT. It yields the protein CASSNGNTIYF. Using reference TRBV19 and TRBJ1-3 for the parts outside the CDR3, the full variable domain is DGGITQSPKYLFRKEGQNVTLSCEQNLNHDAMYWYRQDPGQGLRLIYYSQIVNDFQKGDIAEGYSVSREKKESFPLTVTSAQKNPTAFYLCASSNGNTIYFGEGSWLTVV.

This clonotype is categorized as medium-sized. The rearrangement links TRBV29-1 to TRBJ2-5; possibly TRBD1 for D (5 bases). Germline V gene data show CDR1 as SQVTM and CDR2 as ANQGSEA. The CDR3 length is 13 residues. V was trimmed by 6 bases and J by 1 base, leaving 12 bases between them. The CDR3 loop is CSVATGFQETQYF. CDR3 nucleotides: TGCAGCGTGGCAACAGGTTTCCAAGAGACCCAGTACTTC. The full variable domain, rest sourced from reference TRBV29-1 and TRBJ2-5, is SAVISQKPSRDICQRGTSLTIQCQVDSQVTMMFWYRQQPGQSLTLIATANQGSEATYESGFVIDKFPISRPNLTFSTLTVSNMSPEDSSIYLCSVATGFQETQYFGPGTRLLVL.

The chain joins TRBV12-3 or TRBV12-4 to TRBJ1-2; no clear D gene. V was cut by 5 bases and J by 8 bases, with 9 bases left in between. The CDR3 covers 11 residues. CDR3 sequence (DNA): TGTGCCAGCAGTCAGTGGTCCGGCTACACCTTC. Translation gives CASSQWSGYTF.

In DNA form, the CDR3 reads TGTGCCAGCAGCTGGACACTTCAAGTGGGCGAGCAGTACTTC. Amino acid sequence: CASSWTLQVGEQYF. The V call is TRBV7-9, the J call TRBJ2-7; D is possibly TRBD1 (5 bases). Trimming shortened V by 4 bases and J by 6 bases, and 16 bases separated the two germline ends. This CDR3 region has 14 residues. CDR1 is SEHNR and CDR2 is FQNEAQ in the germline V gene (reference sequence).

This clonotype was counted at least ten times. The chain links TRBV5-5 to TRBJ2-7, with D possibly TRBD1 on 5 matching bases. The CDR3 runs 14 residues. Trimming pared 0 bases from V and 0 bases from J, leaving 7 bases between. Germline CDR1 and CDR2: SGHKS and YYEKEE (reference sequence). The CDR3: CASSLDDSSYEQYF. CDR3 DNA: TGTGCCAGCAGCTTGGATGACAGCTCCTACGAGCAGTACTTC.

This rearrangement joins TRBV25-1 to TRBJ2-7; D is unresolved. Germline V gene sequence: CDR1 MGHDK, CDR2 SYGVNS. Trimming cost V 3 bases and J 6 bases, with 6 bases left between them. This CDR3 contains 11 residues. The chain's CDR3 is CASSESGEQYF. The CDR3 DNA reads TGTGCCAGCAGTGAGTCTGGCGAGCAGTACTTC.

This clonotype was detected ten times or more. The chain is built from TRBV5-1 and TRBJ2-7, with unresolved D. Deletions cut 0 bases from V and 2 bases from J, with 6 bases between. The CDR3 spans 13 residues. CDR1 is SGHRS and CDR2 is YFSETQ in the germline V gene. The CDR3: CASSLGSAYEQYF. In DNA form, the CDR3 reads TGCGCCAGCAGCTTGGGTTCAGCCTACGAGCAGTACTTC.

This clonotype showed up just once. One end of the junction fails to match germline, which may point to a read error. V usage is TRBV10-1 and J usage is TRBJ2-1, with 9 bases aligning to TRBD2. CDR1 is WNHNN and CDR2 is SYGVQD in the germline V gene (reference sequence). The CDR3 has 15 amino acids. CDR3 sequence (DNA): TGCGCCAGCAGTGATCCAGGGCGGGAGGGCAATGGGCAGTTCTTC. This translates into CASSDPGREGNGQFF.

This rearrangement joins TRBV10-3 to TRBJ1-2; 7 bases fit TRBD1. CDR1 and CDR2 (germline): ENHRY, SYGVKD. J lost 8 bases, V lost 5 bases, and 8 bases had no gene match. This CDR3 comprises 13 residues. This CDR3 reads CAISSGQPLGYTF. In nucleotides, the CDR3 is TGTGCCATCAGTTCGGGACAGCCCTTGGGCTACACCTTC.

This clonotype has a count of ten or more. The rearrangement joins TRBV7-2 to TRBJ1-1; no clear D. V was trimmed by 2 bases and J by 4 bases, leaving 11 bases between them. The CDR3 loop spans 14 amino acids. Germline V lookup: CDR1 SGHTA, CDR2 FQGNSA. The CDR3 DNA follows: TGTGCCAGCAGCTTAACGGCGAGCGGCACTGAAGCTTTCTTT. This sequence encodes CASSLTASGTEAFF.

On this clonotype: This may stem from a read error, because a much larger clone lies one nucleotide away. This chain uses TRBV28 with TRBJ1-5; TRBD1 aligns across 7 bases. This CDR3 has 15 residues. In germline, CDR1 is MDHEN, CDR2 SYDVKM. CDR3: CTSSNRGRSNQPQHF. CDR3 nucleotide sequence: TGTACCAGCAGTAACAGGGGACGGAGCAATCAGCCCCAGCATTTT.

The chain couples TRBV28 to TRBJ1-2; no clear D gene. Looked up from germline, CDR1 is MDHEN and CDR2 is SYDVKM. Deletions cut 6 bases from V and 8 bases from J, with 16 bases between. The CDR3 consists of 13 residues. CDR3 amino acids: CASSTLGNRGYTF. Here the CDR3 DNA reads TGTGCCAGCAGCACATTGGGGAATCGAGGCTACACCTTC.